This T cell receptor (beta chain) was retrieved from a study of vaccination and CD4 T cells after COVID-19. Background on the study: Once diagnosed, patients had post-COVID samples drawn a median approximately 100 days later (range 35 to 161). Samples after vaccination came a median around 70 days past dose two, ranging 14 to 241.

Worth noting for this clonotype: Antigen unknown.

Cultured CD4+ T-cell DNA underwent Oncomine TCR Beta short-read sequencing. TCRdb re-derived calls from the PCR reads in MiXCR, one entry per CDR3 protein. The sample has some 9,900 distinct CDR3 sequences; roughly 25% are singletons. Stated treatment: approximately 9-day PBMC culture with coronavirus spike peptide pools or control peptides (ViraFEST assay). Whole-study findings and limits: Spike mono-reactivity was shown by 304 of 307 vaccine-specific clones in convalescent patients.

The CDR3 covers 12 residues. V lost 6 bases and J 1 base, leaving 9 bases between the germline ends. Germline lookup yields CDR1 DFQATT and CDR2 SNEGSKA (reference sequence). This sequence was found in a human donor who received a COVID-19 vaccine. J is TRBJ2-5 and V is TRBV20-1; no clear D. The sequencing here drew on CD4+ T cells from blood, cultured in vitro, taken before SARS-CoV-2 vaccination. The CDR3 is CSASPSQETQYF. The CDR3 DNA follows: TGCAGTGCCAGTCCCAGCCAAGAGACCCAGTACTTC.